The T cell receptor (beta chain) described here comes from a study of technical replicates of blood from a few donors. Some clones are missing from TCRdb's copy, which holds only in-frame ones; the method was immunoSEQ multiplex PCR. Of 60,000 to 75,000 clones in the sample, roughly 97% are singletons; the top ten hold around 0.29%. Between the trimmed V and J ends, which lost 6 bases and 1 base, there was a span of 15 bases. The CDR3 sequence is 15 residues long. Germline-derived CDR1 and CDR2 are LNHDA and SQIVND (reference sequence). The clonotype originates from a human donor in good health. The sequenced material came from T cells isolated from PBMCs. The genes are TRBV19 and TRBJ1-1, with a possible D match to TRBD1 (6 bases). CDR3 nucleotides: TGTGCCAGTAGGGAAAAGGGGGTGGAGAACACTGAAGCTTTCTTT. The encoded protein is CASREKGVENTEAFF.